The 5 T cell receptor beta chains listed next were all sequenced from one sample in a study of glioma-infiltrating T cells after dendritic cell vaccination. Clones were sequenced by immunoSEQ multiplex PCR, and TCRdb holds only the in-frame ones, with some missing. The top ten clones hold 6% to 7.5% of a sample with more than 75,000 clones, 80% to 85% of them seen once. Time point of the sample: after dendritic cell vaccination, including at tumor progression/relapse. The source was blood, collected after dendritic cell vaccination. These receptors were taken from a human donor with glioblastoma.

The genes are TRBV6-5 and TRBJ2-7; TRBD1 matches 9 bases. Germline V CDR1 and CDR2: MNHEY, SVGAGI. Trimming cost V 6 bases and J 6 bases; bases outside gene matches: 3. This CDR3 comprises 12 residues. The CDR3 sequence: CASRGQGSEQYF. CDR3 DNA sequence: TGTGCCAGCAGGGGACAGGGAAGCGAGCAGTACTTC.

This chain joins TRBV9 and TRBJ2-3; D perhaps matches TRBD2 (6 bases). This CDR3 spans 14 amino acids. The germline V and J ends were trimmed by 2 bases and 9 bases, with 16 bases remaining between them. CDR1 SGDLS and CDR2 YYNGEE come from the germline V gene. CDR3 region: CASSVGLGGRTQYF. The CDR3 DNA is TGTGCCAGCAGCGTGGGACTCGGGGGTAGGACGCAGTATTTT.

This chain connects TRBV16 to TRBJ1-6; no clear D. Trimming shortened V by 2 bases and J by 6 bases, and 8 bases separated the two germline ends. This CDR3 is built from 14 residues. CDR1 is KGHSY and CDR2 is FQNENV in the germline V gene. Here the CDR3 reads CASSQVSLNSPLHF. The CDR3 nucleotides read TGTGCCAGCAGCCAAGTCAGTCTTAATTCACCCCTCCACTTT.

The V gene is TRBV29-1, the J gene TRBJ1-2; tentatively, D is TRBD1 (5 bases). V was clipped by 4 bases and J by 1 base, with 13 bases between them. CDR1 and CDR2 (germline): SQVTM, ANQGSEA. The CDR3 is 14 amino acids. CDR3 DNA sequence: TGCAGCGTTGGCCAAATAGGGGATAACTATGGCTACACCTTC. This gives the protein CSVGQIGDNYGYTF.

This sequence joins TRBV9 and TRBJ2-2; 8 positions match TRBD2. The CDR3 consists of 17 residues. V lost 2 bases to trimming and J lost 4 bases; unmatched junction nucleotides: 10. The germline V gene has CDR1 SGDLS and CDR2 YYNGEE. The CDR3 region is CASSVRGGRSPTGELFF. Here the CDR3 DNA reads TGTGCCAGCAGCGTTCGGGGGGGCCGGAGCCCCACCGGGGAGCTGTTTTTT.